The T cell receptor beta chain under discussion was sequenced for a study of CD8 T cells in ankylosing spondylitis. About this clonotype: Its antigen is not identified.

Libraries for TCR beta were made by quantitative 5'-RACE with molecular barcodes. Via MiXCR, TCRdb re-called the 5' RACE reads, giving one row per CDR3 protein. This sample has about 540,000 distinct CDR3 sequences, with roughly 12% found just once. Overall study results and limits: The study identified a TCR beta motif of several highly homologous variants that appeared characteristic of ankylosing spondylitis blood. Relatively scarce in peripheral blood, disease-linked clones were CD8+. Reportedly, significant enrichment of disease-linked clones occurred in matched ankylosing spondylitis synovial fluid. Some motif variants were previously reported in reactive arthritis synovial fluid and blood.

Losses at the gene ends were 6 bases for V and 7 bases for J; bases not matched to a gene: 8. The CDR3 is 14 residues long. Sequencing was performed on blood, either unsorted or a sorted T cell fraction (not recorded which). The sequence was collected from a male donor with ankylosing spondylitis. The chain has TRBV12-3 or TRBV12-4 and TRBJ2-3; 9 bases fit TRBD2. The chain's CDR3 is CASSTGTSSYTQYF. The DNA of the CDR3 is TGTGCCAGCAGCACCGGGACTAGCTCGTATACGCAGTATTTT.